The clone carrying this T cell receptor beta chain was found a few times. What it binds is not known. A J-beta primer mix and a sample-barcoded 5' primer were used in a second PCR of roughly 7 to 12 cycles. TCRdb recomputed calls from the 5' RACE reads with MiXCR, one row per CDR3 protein. The table includes 1.6 million or so distinct CDR3 sequences, roughly 30% detected once. The data originate from a study of blood T cells in healthy people across ages. Germline CDR1 is SGHRS and CDR2 is YFSETQ. V shed 3 bases and J 0 bases; nucleotides not matched to a gene: 1. The CDR3 loop spans 14 amino acids. Study conclusions and caveats: Long-lived and aged donors differed, with more naive CD4+ cells and higher diversity in the long-lived. Naive and antigen-experienced cells were not separated, limiting conclusive comparison.

The chain has TRBV5-1 and TRBJ2-5, with TRBD2 identical over 8 bases. The clonotype was recovered from a woman in her thirties in good health. Sequences were obtained from blood. The CDR3, as DNA: TGCGCCAGCAGCTGGACTAGCAACCAAGAGACCCAGTACTTC. Encoded protein: CASSWTSNQETQYF.